The 25 T cell receptor beta chains in this list originate from one sample, sequenced in a study of Graves' ophthalmopathy and Graves' hyperthyroidism. RNA transcripts provided the template for amplifying TCR beta CDR3 regions. After a first-round RT-PCR with HTBI primers, a second-round multiplex PCR was run. TCRdb re-analysed the multiplex PCR reads in MiXCR, keeping a single row per CDR3 protein. The profile covers roughly 300,000 distinct CDR3 sequences, with roughly 16% appearing a single time and about 12% taken by the ten largest. Sequencing input: peripheral blood. All receptors come from an adult man with Graves' ophthalmopathy.

The table lists this clonotype with many counts. In DNA, the CDR3 is TGCAGTGCTAGAGCCGGAGGCCAAGAGACCCAGTACTTC. As protein: CSARAGGQETQYF. The V call is TRBV20-1, the J call TRBJ2-5; maybe TRBD2 (5 bases). This CDR3 region has 13 residues. Germline V CDR1 and CDR2: DFQATT, SNEGSKA (reference sequence). Trimming stripped 1 base from V and 1 base from J, with 7 bases between.

This clonotype has at least ten counts. The V and J genes are TRBV29-1 and TRBJ2-7; 7 nucleotides align to TRBD1. The germline V gene has CDR1 SQVTM and CDR2 ANQGSEA. This CDR3 region has 13 residues. V shed 7 bases and J 6 bases; nucleotides not matched to a gene: 12. CDR3 coding DNA: TGCAGCGCTCTGGGACAGCCTGTGGGCGAGCAGTACTTC. Amino acid sequence: CSALGQPVGEQYF.

This clonotype was seen ten or more times. The J gene is TRBJ2-2, the V gene TRBV30; D is uncertain. The CDR3 sequence is 14 residues long. The V and J ends lost 0 bases and 5 bases respectively, with 10 bases between them. Germline-derived CDR1 and CDR2 are GTSNPN and SVGIG (reference sequence). CDR3 amino acids: CAWSVRSVTGELFF. The CDR3 region has the DNA TGTGCCTGGAGTGTACGCTCGGTTACCGGGGAGCTGTTTTTT.

This chain links TRBV7-9 with TRBJ1-1; TRBD1 agrees at 8 bases. The V and J ends lost 8 bases and 6 bases, in that order; junction bases with no gene match: 11. Looked up from germline, CDR1 is SEHNR and CDR2 is FQNEAQ (reference sequence). The CDR3 is 14 amino acids. Here the CDR3 DNA reads TGTGCCAGCGGGGAAACAGGGGGTGGGTCTGAAGCTTTCTTT. It specifies CASGETGGGSEAFF.

This clonotype was counted at least ten times. The rearrangement joins TRBV28 to TRBJ2-5; 11 nucleotides align to TRBD1. The CDR3 covers 14 residues. J gave up 5 bases and V 6 bases, and 5 bases lay outside the gene matches. From germline, CDR1 is MDHEN and CDR2 SYDVKM. The CDR3: CASSWTGGRETQYF. The DNA of the CDR3 is TGTGCCAGCAGCTGGACAGGGGGCCGTGAGACCCAGTACTTC.

This clonotype was seen at least ten times. The chain carries TRBV20-1 and TRBJ2-7, with 7 bases aligning to TRBD1. The V gene end was trimmed by 1 base and the J gene end by 3 bases; junction bases not matched to a gene: 12. The CDR3 loop spans 16 amino acids. Germline CDR1 reads DFQATT; CDR2 reads SNEGSKA (reference sequence). The CDR3 protein is CSARVSRGQRYYEQYF. CDR3 bases: TGCAGTGCTAGAGTGTCAAGGGGACAGAGATACTACGAGCAGTACTTC.

At least ten counts were recorded for this clonotype. This sequence joins TRBV2 and TRBJ1-5; 9 nucleotides align to TRBD1. Germline values: CDR1 SNHLY, CDR2 FYNNEI. The CDR3 has 14 residues. J gave up 5 bases and V 4 bases, and 3 bases lay outside the gene matches. The CDR3 loop reads CASSGDREDQPQHF. The DNA of the CDR3 is TGTGCCAGCAGTGGGGACAGGGAGGATCAGCCCCAGCATTTT.

This clonotype has a count of ten or more. The chain joins TRBV6-5 to TRBJ1-2; D remains unclear. V lost 6 bases to trimming and J lost 4 bases, with 12 bases between them. The germline V gene has CDR1 MNHEY and CDR2 SVGAGI. The CDR3 runs 13 residues. CDR3 coding DNA: TGTGCCAGCAGCCGGACCGGCGGCTATGGCTACACCTTC. Its translation: CASSRTGGYGYTF.

This clonotype was recorded many times. The rearrangement uses TRBV20-1 and TRBJ1-2, with 7 positions matching TRBD1. The CDR3 has 12 amino acids. J was trimmed by 8 bases and V by 2 bases; bases with no gene match: 5. Germline CDR1 DFQATT, CDR2 SNEGSKA (reference sequence). CDR3 sequence reads: CSARRQGGGYTF. In DNA form, the CDR3 reads TGCAGTGCTAGAAGACAGGGTGGCGGCTACACCTTC.

This clonotype was counted ten times or more. The genes are TRBV30 and TRBJ1-2; weak D call: TRBD1 (6 bases). Trimming took off 2 bases at V and 3 bases at J, with 13 bases between the two ends. The CDR3 sequence is 14 residues long. CDR1 is GTSNPN, CDR2 SVGIG, per germline (reference sequence). The CDR3 loop is CAWSRGQHYYGYTF. CDR3 DNA: TGTGCCTGGAGTCGCGGACAGCACTACTATGGCTACACCTTC. Full variable domain (outside the CDR3, taken from reference TRBV30 and TRBJ1-2): SQTIHQWPATLVQPVGSPLSLECTVEGTSNPNLYWYRQAAGRGLQLLFYSVGIGQISSEVPQNLSASRPQDRQFILSSKKLLLSDSGFYLCAWSRGQHYYGYTFGSGTRLTVV.

This clonotype occurred many times. The final CDR3 position lacks the conserved phenylalanine or tryptophan, pointing to a likely read error. This chain joins TRBV11-2 and TRBJ2-7; D is perhaps TRBD1 or TRBD2 (5 bases each). CDR3 length: 12 amino acids. Germline-derived CDR1 and CDR2 are SGHAT and FQNNGV. The V end lost 5 bases, the J end lost 2 bases, and 7 bases lay between the germline ends. CDR3 sequence: CASSRDAYEQYS. CDR3 DNA sequence: TGTGCCAGCAGCCGGGACGCCTACGAGCAGTACTCC.

At least ten counts were recorded for this clonotype. The CDR3 DNA is TGTGCCAGCAGCTTAAAAAGTAATTCACCCCTCCACTTT. Its protein is CASSLKSNSPLHF. The V gene is TRBV7-9, the J gene TRBJ1-6, with D hard to call. This CDR3 comprises 13 residues. The germline CDR1 and CDR2 sequences are SEHNR and FQNEAQ (reference sequence). V lost 2 bases, J lost 6 bases, and 5 bases lay in between.

This clonotype appeared many times. The rearrangement uses TRBV6-1 and TRBJ1-5; tentative D call: TRBD1 (6 bases). Germline loops: CDR1 MNHNS, CDR2 SASEGT. The V and J ends lost 6 bases and 1 base respectively, with 19 bases between them. This CDR3 contains 17 residues. CDR3 amino acids: CASRERGYGLSNQPQHF. CDR3 DNA sequence: TGTGCCAGCAGGGAAAGGGGGTATGGGTTGAGCAATCAGCCCCAGCATTTT.

The chain's CDR3 is CASSLARLAGVDGELFF. The CDR3 coding sequence is TGTGCCAGCAGCTTAGCCCGACTAGCGGGAGTCGACGGGGAGCTGTTTTTT. This chain connects TRBV7-2 to TRBJ2-2, with TRBD2 matching over 12 bases. The J segment lost 7 bases and the V segment lost 0 bases, leaving 6 bases of the junction unmatched. The germline CDR1 and CDR2 sequences are SGHTA and FQGNSA. The CDR3 is 17 amino acids.

This clonotype was counted many times. The CDR3 nucleotides are TGCGCCAGCAGCCCGGACAGGGGGGAGGTCCAAGAGACCCAGTACTTC. Translation: CASSPDRGEVQETQYF. The V call is TRBV4-3, the J call TRBJ2-5, with 10 positions matching TRBD1. The junction had 6 bases not matched to a gene; V was cut back by 4 bases and J by 1 base. The CDR3 is made up of 16 amino acids. Looked up from germline, CDR1 is LGHNA and CDR2 is YSLEER.

This clonotype was seen repeatedly, ten times or more. This rearrangement joins TRBV15 to TRBJ1-1, with D unresolved. The CDR3 is 11 residues long. Per germline, CDR1 LNHNV and CDR2 YYDKDF (reference sequence). Trimming stripped 5 bases from V and 11 bases from J, with 12 bases between. The CDR3: CATSGQKAAFF. As DNA, the CDR3 is TGTGCCACCAGCGGGCAGAAAGCTGCTTTCTTT.

Turning to this clonotype: Given a much more abundant clone one base away, this may be a read error. The chain carries TRBV30 and TRBJ2-2, with D unclear. This CDR3 comprises 16 residues. V dropped 0 bases and J dropped 5 bases, with 16 bases sitting between them. CDR1 GTSNPN and CDR2 SVGIG come from the germline V gene (reference sequence). The DNA of the CDR3 is TGTGCCTGGAGTGTACTTGGCCCGAGAGAGACCGGGGAGCTGTTTTTT. Translated, it gives CAWSVLGPRETGELFF.

This clonotype has a count of ten or more. The chain has TRBV7-2 and TRBJ1-1; D remains unclear. This CDR3 has 12 residues. With 1 base removed from V and 5 bases from J, the gap between germline ends came to 5 bases. Germline CDR1 reads SGHTA; CDR2 reads FQGNSA. CDR3 loop: CASSLGPTEAFF. CDR3 coding DNA: TGTGCCAGCAGCTTAGGGCCGACTGAAGCTTTCTTT.

This clonotype was picked up a small number of times. V usage is TRBV5-1 and J usage is TRBJ2-5, with TRBD1 matching over 11 bases. The germline gives CDR1 SGHRS, CDR2 YFSETQ. The CDR3 consists of 17 residues. The V segment lost 6 bases and the J segment 5 bases; nucleotides outside the gene matches: 15. CDR3 nucleotides: TGCGCCAGCACCGTCGGGACAGGGGGAGCCTTCGGGGAGACCCAGTACTTC. It specifies CASTVGTGGAFGETQYF.

In this sample, this clonotype turned up many times. The J gene is TRBJ2-2, the V gene TRBV12-3 or TRBV12-4; either TRBD1 or TRBD2 may fit D (6 bases each). The CDR3 is 16 amino acids. V gave up 6 bases and J gave up 6 bases, with 20 bases separating them. The CDR3 DNA reads TGTGCCAGCAGCCCGGACAGCTCGGGAGTCGCCGGGGAGCTGTTTTTT. It specifies CASSPDSSGVAGELFF.

This clonotype was seen at least ten times. The chain is built from TRBV6-5 and TRBJ2-5; 9 positions agree with TRBD2. From germline, CDR1 is MNHEY and CDR2 SVGAGI. This CDR3 contains 14 residues. V lost 6 bases to trimming and J lost 4 bases; unmatched junction nucleotides: 6. The CDR3 nucleotides read TGTGCCAGCAGAAATAGCGGGAGCAGAGAGACCCAGTACTTC. Amino acids: CASRNSGSRETQYF.

The chain employs TRBV11-2 and TRBJ2-7; tentatively, D is TRBD1 (6 bases). Trimming took off 5 bases at V and 4 bases at J, with 18 bases between the two ends. The CDR3 contains 15 residues. CDR1 SGHAT and CDR2 FQNNGV come from the germline V gene. The CDR3 sequence is CASSHVRGMAYEQYF. As DNA, the CDR3 is TGTGCCAGCAGCCACGTCAGGGGTATGGCATACGAGCAGTACTTC.

This clonotype was seen many times. For the CDR3, the DNA is TGCGCCAGCAGCATTGCCGGGCCGGGCTACGAGCAGTACTTC. Amino acids: CASSIAGPGYEQYF. This rearrangement joins TRBV5-1 to TRBJ2-7; D gene uncertain. CDR1 SGHRS and CDR2 YFSETQ come from the germline V gene. V was pared by 4 bases and J by 3 bases, with 14 bases between. The CDR3 spans 14 residues.

The table lists this clonotype with a few counts. The chain couples TRBV28 to TRBJ2-5, with D maybe TRBD2 (6 bases). V was cut by 3 bases and J by 6 bases, with 17 bases left in between. This CDR3 is 15 amino acids long. Germline V gene data show CDR1 as MDHEN and CDR2 as SYDVKM. CDR3 DNA sequence: TGTGCCAGCAGTTTCGGAGGGACGGGGAAAAAGACCCAGTACTTC. Translated: CASSFGGTGKKTQYF.

This clonotype was observed many times. The rearrangement joins TRBV7-2 to TRBJ2-7; D gene ambiguous. Per the germline V gene, CDR1 is SGHTA and CDR2 is FQGNSA. Trimming cost V 6 bases and J 3 bases, with 12 bases left between them. This CDR3 has 13 residues. CDR3 protein: CASRLRTGYEQYF. The CDR3 DNA is TGTGCCAGCAGGCTTCGGACGGGCTACGAGCAGTACTTC.